The 22 T cell receptor beta chains listed next were all sequenced from one sample in a study of metastatic and nonmetastatic thyroid tumors. Every patient was untreated before thyroid surgery. TCRdb reprocessed the PCR reads using MiXCR. The sample carries about 14,000 clones, around 22% recorded once. Source material: blood. The source is a female donor with papillary thyroid cancer or a benign thyroid nodule (not recorded which). Some clones in this sample may be carry-over from other donors' samples.

This chain joins TRBV6-5 and TRBJ1-5; D is possibly TRBD1 (6 bases). The germline CDR1 and CDR2 sequences are MNHEY and SVGAGI. The CDR3 has 17 amino acids. The V gene lost 4 bases and the J gene lost 8 bases, with 24 bases spanning the gap. CDR3 in DNA: TGTGCCAGCAGTTTGGCGGAAACAGGGTTATCGAAGGAGCCCCAGCATTTT. Encoded protein: CASSLAETGLSKEPQHF.

By sample fraction, this clone is medium-sized. CDR3 region: CASSESGGYTDTQYF. CDR3 DNA: TGTGCCAGCAGTGAAAGCGGGGGGTACACAGATACGCAGTATTTT. This sequence joins TRBV6-1 and TRBJ2-3, with 9 positions matching TRBD2. V trimming: 2 bases; J trimming: 2 bases; junction bases outside the gene matches: 2. The CDR3 totals 15 residues. CDR1 and CDR2 from the germline V gene are MNHNS and SASEGT.

By proportion, this clone is medium-sized. The chain uses TRBV20-1 and TRBJ1-5, with 8 bases that match TRBD1. V shed 3 bases and J 6 bases; nucleotides not matched to a gene: 10. Germline V gene sequence: CDR1 DFQATT, CDR2 SNEGSKA (reference sequence). This CDR3 is built from 15 residues. CDR3 sequence: CSASGGRGRSQPQHF. CDR3 DNA sequence: TGCAGTGCTAGCGGGGGCAGGGGGCGAAGTCAGCCCCAGCATTTT.

This clone counts as medium-sized. V usage is TRBV12-3 or TRBV12-4 and J usage is TRBJ2-7; TRBD1 matches at 7 bases. The CDR3 length is 13 residues. V shed 6 bases and J 2 bases; nucleotides not matched to a gene: 4. CDR3 DNA: TGTGCCAGCAGCCGACAGGGCCCCTACGAGCAGTACTTC. Translated: CASSRQGPYEQYF.

By share, this clone ranks as medium-sized. CDR3 DNA: TGTGCCATCAGTGATCTGGCGGGAGTATTCTACGAGCAGTACTTC. Protein: CAISDLAGVFYEQYF. The gene calls are TRBV10-3 and TRBJ2-7; TRBD2 matches 7 bases. CDR1 ENHRY and CDR2 SYGVKD come from the germline V gene. J gave up 3 bases and V 3 bases, and 8 bases lay outside the gene matches. CDR3 size: 15 residues.

This clone was recorded many times. V gene TRBV7-9 combines with J gene TRBJ1-2; 11 bases agree with TRBD1. V was pared by 5 bases and J by 8 bases, with 10 bases of the junction left unmatched. This CDR3 comprises 15 residues. The germline gives CDR1 SEHNR, CDR2 FQNEAQ (reference sequence). The chain's CDR3 is CASSHTLDRGHGYTF. The CDR3 bases are TGTGCCAGCAGCCATACGTTGGACAGGGGGCACGGCTACACCTTC.

The rearrangement uses TRBV18 and TRBJ1-1; D not resolved. The V gene's germline CDR1 is KGHSH and CDR2 LQKENI. Trimming removed 0 bases from V and 1 base from J, with 3 bases in between. This CDR3 is built from 13 residues. The CDR3 sequence is CASSPPENTEAFF. Written as DNA, the CDR3 is TGTGCCAGCTCACCACCGGAGAACACTGAAGCTTTCTTT.

This clone was observed many times. This could be a read error, since a much larger clone is one nucleotide away. Within the sample, other DNA sequences also encode this same CDR3. This chain links TRBV7-8 with TRBJ2-3; 9 bases fit TRBD2. CDR3 length equals 16 residues. Per germline, CDR1 SGHVS and CDR2 FQNEAQ. DNA of the CDR3: TGTGTCAGCAGCTTAGAGGCTAGCGGGGGCACAGATACGCAGTATTTT. It codes for CVSSLEASGGTDTQYF.

This clone is labeled medium-sized. The chain employs TRBV24-1 and TRBJ2-1; a possible D gene is TRBD2 (6 bases). The germline CDR1 and CDR2 sequences are KGHDR and SFDVKD. This CDR3 has 15 amino acids. V lost 5 bases to trimming and J lost 7 bases, with 17 bases between them. In DNA form, the CDR3 reads TGTGCCACCAGTGGGCCGGGACTGGGGTATAATGAGCAGTTCTTC. This codes for CATSGPGLGYNEQFF.

The rearrangement links TRBV4-3 to TRBJ2-5; TRBD1 aligns across 10 bases. V was pared by 10 bases and J by 10 bases, with 18 bases of the junction left unmatched. The CDR3 covers 15 residues. In germline, CDR1 is LGHNA, CDR2 YSLEER. The CDR3 spells CATGQGWTGGGRQYF. For the CDR3, the DNA is TGCGCCACCGGCCAAGGCTGGACAGGGGGGGGGCGCCAGTACTTC.

This clone is medium-sized in the sample. V is TRBV19 and J is TRBJ1-5, with unresolved D. V gave up 1 base and J gave up 8 bases, with 15 bases separating them. CDR1 and CDR2 (germline): LNHDA, SQIVND (reference sequence). The CDR3 totals 15 residues. As DNA, the CDR3 is TGTGCCAGTAGTATAGGAGGATCAGGAATTAAGCCCCAGCATTTT. It specifies CASSIGGSGIKPQHF.

This chain connects TRBV5-1 to TRBJ2-7, with 7 nucleotides matching TRBD1. This CDR3 region has 15 residues. The junction had 10 bases not matched to a gene; V was cut back by 4 bases and J by 3 bases. Germline V gene data show CDR1 as SGHRS and CDR2 as YFSETQ. CDR3 sequence reads: CASSTAQTGDYEQYF. In DNA form, the CDR3 reads TGCGCCAGCAGCACCGCCCAAACAGGGGACTACGAGCAGTACTTC.

This clone was recorded a few times. This chain joins TRBV20-1 and TRBJ2-7; 11 bases match TRBD2. Germline V lookup: CDR1 DFQATT, CDR2 SNEGSKA (reference sequence). J was trimmed by 5 bases and V by 6 bases; bases with no gene match: 9. There are 14 residues in the CDR3. CDR3 DNA: TGCAGTGCCCCTGCCACTAGCGGGAGCGACGAGCAGTACTTC. Translated, it gives CSAPATSGSDEQYF.

This clone was detected a few times. The chain joins TRBV6-1 to TRBJ2-1, with 8 positions matching TRBD2. The germline V gene has CDR1 MNHNS and CDR2 SASEGT. The CDR3 contains 14 residues. J lost 10 bases, V lost 4 bases, and 9 bases had no gene match. The DNA of the CDR3 is TGTGCCAGCAGTGGAAGAGGACTAGCAGGCGAGCAGTTCTTC. This gives the protein CASSGRGLAGEQFF.

This clone is medium-sized within its sample. The chain has TRBV28 and TRBJ1-1, with 8 bases lining up with TRBD1. Germline-derived CDR1 and CDR2 are MDHEN and SYDVKM. The ends lost 6 bases at V and 2 bases at J; junction bases unmatched: 5. This CDR3 contains 14 residues. The CDR3 region is CASRTGGRNTEAFF. The CDR3 bases are TGTGCCAGCAGAACAGGGGGGAGAAACACTGAAGCTTTCTTT. Based on the CDR3 plus reference TRBV28 and TRBJ1-1, the full variable domain is DVKVTQSSRYLVKRTGEKVFLECVQDMDHENMFWYRQDPGLGLRLIYFSYDVKMKEKGDIPEGYSVSREKKERFSLILESASTNQTSMYLCASRTGGRNTEAFFGQGTRLTVV.

V and J are TRBV11-2 and TRBJ1-6; 8 positions match TRBD1. Germline V lookup: CDR1 SGHAT, CDR2 FQNNGV. After removal of 5 bases from V and 10 bases from J, the junction contained 13 bases not matched to a gene. The CDR3 loop spans 16 amino acids. The CDR3: CASSPSPTGGLSPLHF. DNA for the CDR3: TGTGCCAGCAGCCCCTCCCCCACAGGGGGATTATCACCCCTCCACTTT.

A remark on this clone: Germline and junction disagree at one end, which may indicate a read error. Here the CDR3 reads CASSPTQNYDQYF. The DNA for the CDR3 is TGTGCCAGCAGCCCGACCCAGAACTACGATCAGTACTTC. The rearrangement links TRBV7-2 to TRBJ2-7; D call uncertain. CDR1 and CDR2 (germline): SGHTA, FQGNSA. CDR3 length equals 13 residues.

This chain joins TRBV6-1 and TRBJ1-2; 8 bases are a match to TRBD1. Germline loops: CDR1 MNHNS, CDR2 SASEGT. The CDR3 contains 12 residues. The V and J ends lost 6 bases and 11 bases, in that order; junction bases with no gene match: 8. The CDR3 DNA follows: TGTGCCAGCAGCGGACAGGGCATTGAATACACCTTC. Amino acids: CASSGQGIEYTF.

The chain carries TRBV24-1 and TRBJ2-1; D is possibly TRBD2 (6 bases). Germline CDR1 reads KGHDR; CDR2 reads SFDVKD. V lost 0 bases, J lost 1 base, and 12 bases lay in between. The CDR3 has 17 residues. Here the CDR3 reads CATSDLILRESYNEQFF. The CDR3 DNA reads TGTGCCACCAGTGATTTGATCTTGCGGGAATCCTACAATGAGCAGTTCTTC.

For the CDR3, the DNA is TGTGCCAGCACTTTCCCCCGAGGGTCGACAGATACGCAGTATTTT. Residues: CASTFPRGSTDTQYF. V usage is TRBV28 and J usage is TRBJ2-3, with a possible D match to TRBD2 (5 bases). Germline V gene lookup returns CDR1 MDHEN and CDR2 SYDVKM. This CDR3 is built from 15 residues. V was pared by 7 bases and J by 3 bases, with 17 bases between.

This clone was recorded at least ten times. A much larger clone differs by one base, so this may be a read error. Distinct nucleotide sequences in the sample also encode this CDR3. The chain uses TRBV7-8 and TRBJ1-5; D ambiguous. The V gene's germline CDR1 is SGHVS and CDR2 FQNEAQ. The length of the CDR3 is 14 residues. Trimming shortened V by 2 bases and J by 4 bases, and 9 bases separated the two germline ends. CDR3 residues: CASSLRLLNQPQHF. CDR3 nucleotides: TGTGCCAGCAGCTTAAGGCTACTTAATCAGCCCCAGCATTTT.

This clone was counted only a few times. The chain couples TRBV6-5 to TRBJ1-1; TRBD1 is a possible D gene (6 bases). CDR1 is MNHEY, CDR2 SVGAGI, per germline. The V gene lost 2 bases and the J gene lost 7 bases, with 14 bases spanning the gap. This CDR3 is built from 14 residues. CDR3 nucleotide sequence: TGTGCCAGCAGTTACATCCCAGGGGCGAGTGAAGCTTTCTTT. This gives the protein CASSYIPGASEAFF.